This TCR beta chain originates from a study of chemoradiotherapy in HPV16-positive cancers. Study-wide background: A couple of HPV16-positive patients' cells yielded candidate HPV-specific clones and common motifs. General study results and limits: During treatment, candidate HPV-specific clones and E7-related motifs expanded in tumor. In HPV16-positive patients, HPV-responsive T-cell expansion tracked better recurrence-free survival.

The germline V and J ends were trimmed by 0 bases and 6 bases, with 21 bases remaining between them. CDR1 and CDR2 (germline): LGHNA, YSLEER. The CDR3 sequence is 18 residues long. Assay used: immunoSEQ multiplex PCR; TCRdb lists only in-frame clones, some missing. The sample contains over 8,000 clones, roughly 70% of which appear only once. With regard to this clone: Its antigen is not identified.

The TCR comes from a human donor with HPV-associated anogenital cancer. Sampling took place from a patient who underwent chemoradiotherapy. This rearrangement joins TRBV4-3 to TRBJ2-1; D is unresolved. The CDR3, as DNA: TGCGCCAGCAGCCAAGATCCCTTTACCTCCGGTTTATCCAATGAGCAGTTCTTC. The encoded protein is CASSQDPFTSGLSNEQFF.